The 22 T cell receptor beta chains reported below all come from one sample, sequenced in a study of T-cell memory formation after mild COVID-19. TCRdb reanalysed the 5' RACE reads using MiXCR and keeps one entry per CDR3 protein. The repertoire consists of 250,000 to 300,000 distinct CDR3 sequences, with roughly 16% occurring once and the leading ten covering 20% to 25%. Sequenced input: PBMCs or a T cell subset sorted from them (not recorded which). The receptors derive from a man between 18 and 35 years old who had mild COVID-19 (a few samples of this study predate the infection). Cell type and time point are not known.

This clonotype has a handful of counts. The rearrangement joins TRBV12-3 or TRBV12-4 to TRBJ2-5; 7 nucleotides align to TRBD2. The CDR3 totals 16 residues. Trimming cost V 6 bases and J 4 bases; bases outside gene matches: 14. This CDR3 is CASSHPAGVLGETQYF. The DNA for the CDR3 is TGTGCCAGCAGCCACCCTGCGGGGGTTCTCGGAGAGACCCAGTACTTC.

As to this clonotype: One end of the junction fails to match germline, which may point to a read error. The rearrangement uses TRBV5-6 and TRBJ1-4; D not resolved. This CDR3 spans 12 amino acids. Germline lookup yields CDR1 SGHDT and CDR2 YYEEEE. CDR3 nucleotide sequence: TGTGCCAGCAGCTTGGCCAACGCGGGCAAGGTTTTT. Its protein product is CASSLANAGKVF.

This clonotype was seen a few times. The chain is built from TRBV6-2 or TRBV6-3 and TRBJ2-7; D unclear. The V end lost 8 bases, the J end lost 4 bases, and 9 bases lay between the germline ends. Germline CDR1 reads MNHEY; CDR2 reads SVGEGT. CDR3 size: 11 residues. CDR3 bases: TGTGCCAGCGGACCGGGTTACGAGCAGTACTTC. Translation: CASGPGYEQYF.

Here the CDR3 DNA reads TGCGCCAGCAGCTTGGAGGGGGCGGGAGGCACTGAAGCTTTCTTT. Translation gives CASSLEGAGGTEAFF. The gene calls are TRBV5-1 and TRBJ1-1, with 7 positions matching TRBD1. The CDR3 length is 15 residues. Unmatched junction bases numbered 6, after V lost 0 bases and J lost 4 bases. Germline V gives CDR1 SGHRS, CDR2 YFSETQ.

This clonotype was seen many times. The CDR3 sequence: CSVKPGPNTGELFF. In DNA form, the CDR3 reads TGCAGCGTTAAACCGGGGCCGAACACCGGGGAGCTGTTTTTT. The rearrangement links TRBV29-1 to TRBJ2-2; perhaps D is TRBD1 or TRBD2 (5 bases each). There are 14 residues in the CDR3. Germline assignment: CDR1 SQVTM and CDR2 ANQGSEA. V was trimmed by 5 bases and J by 0 bases, leaving 10 bases between them.

This clonotype appeared a few times. The chain uses TRBV24-1 and TRBJ2-5; maybe TRBD1 (5 bases). The CDR3 is made up of 16 amino acids. Trimming shortened V by 2 bases and J by 2 bases, and 14 bases separated the two germline ends. The germline V gene encodes CDR1 KGHDR and CDR2 SFDVKD. CDR3 sequence reads: CATSDSRQNAQETQYF. DNA of the CDR3: TGTGCCACCAGTGATTCCAGACAGAACGCGCAAGAGACCCAGTACTTC.

The chain uses TRBV28 and TRBJ2-3; 7 bases map to TRBD1. CDR1 MDHEN and CDR2 SYDVKM come from the germline V gene. There are 16 residues in the CDR3. The V segment lost 5 bases and the J segment 5 bases; nucleotides outside the gene matches: 13. The CDR3 nucleotides read TGTGCCAGCAGTCCAGGGGGACACCGCCTAGAAGATACGCAGTATTTT. It is translated as CASSPGGHRLEDTQYF. The entire variable domain, with the rest obtained from reference TRBV28 and TRBJ2-3, is as follows: DVKVTQSSRYLVKRTGEKVFLECVQDMDHENMFWYRQDPGLGLRLIYFSYDVKMKEKGDIPEGYSVSREKKERFSLILESASTNQTSMYLCASSPGGHRLEDTQYFGPGTRLTVL.

There are a few counts of this clonotype. The J gene is TRBJ2-7, the V gene TRBV7-2; 8 bases match TRBD1. The V segment lost 3 bases and the J segment 2 bases; nucleotides outside the gene matches: 6. Looked up from germline, CDR1 is SGHTA and CDR2 is FQGNSA. This CDR3 is built from 15 residues. CDR3 DNA: TGTGCCAGCAGCTTTGGCAGGGGGCCTCCCTACGAGCAGTACGTC. It is translated as CASSFGRGPPYEQYV.

The chain recombines TRBV12-5 with TRBJ2-2; 9 bases match TRBD1. This CDR3 has 18 residues. CDR1 LGHNT and CDR2 FRNRAP come from the germline V gene. J gave up 2 bases and V 3 bases, and 10 bases lay outside the gene matches. The CDR3 loop is CASGFLRGTGINTGELFF. The CDR3 DNA reads TGTGCTAGTGGTTTCCTCCGGGGGACAGGGATTAACACCGGGGAGCTGTTTTTT.

This clonotype was detected a few times. This chain uses TRBV7-8 with TRBJ2-5; D not resolved. CDR3 length equals 13 residues. With 1 base removed from V and 5 bases from J, the gap between germline ends came to 8 bases. Germline CDR1 is SGHVS and CDR2 is FQNEAQ. The CDR3 DNA reads TGTGCCAGCAGCTTAGGGTGGCGGGAGACCCAGTACTTC. It codes for CASSLGWRETQYF.

Only a few counts were recorded for this clonotype. This sequence joins TRBV4-2 and TRBJ1-4; 7 bases match TRBD1. This CDR3 region has 14 residues. CDR1 and CDR2 (germline): LGHNA, YNFKEQ. With V trimmed by 2 bases and J by 6 bases, 3 bases remained unmatched. CDR3 sequence: CASSQRQGYEKLFF. As DNA, the CDR3 is TGTGCCAGCAGCCAAAGACAGGGTTATGAAAAACTGTTTTTT.

The table lists this clonotype with many counts. The V call is TRBV7-3, the J call TRBJ2-3; the D is unclear. Trimming cost V 5 bases and J 7 bases, with 16 bases left between them. CDR3 length equals 14 residues. Germline assignment: CDR1 SGHTA and CDR2 FQGTGA. CDR3 sequence (DNA): TGTGCCAGCAGCCCGCTGGGATGGATGAATACGCAGTATTTT. Translating it yields CASSPLGWMNTQYF.

This clonotype was found a few times. This chain connects TRBV6-1 to TRBJ2-1, with D maybe TRBD2 (6 bases). V gave up 4 bases and J gave up 8 bases, with 15 bases separating them. Germline CDR1 and CDR2: MNHNS and SASEGT. The CDR3 is 14 amino acids. CDR3 region: CASSAVGGVHEQFF. The CDR3 nucleotides read TGTGCCAGCAGTGCCGTTGGAGGGGTCCATGAGCAGTTCTTC.

This clonotype has ten or more counts. V gene TRBV7-3 combines with J gene TRBJ2-7, with a weak D call TRBD2 (5 bases). Trimming pared 7 bases from V and 0 bases from J, leaving 22 bases between. Germline assignment: CDR1 SGHTA and CDR2 FQGTGA. The CDR3 is 17 amino acids. CDR3 nucleotide sequence: TGTGCCAGCACCCAGGAGGTGGAGATTTCGAGCTCCTACGAGCAGTACTTC. This encodes CASTQEVEISSSYEQYF.

This clonotype has only a few counts. The genes are TRBV7-9 and TRBJ2-7; 7 bases are a match to TRBD1. The V gene end was trimmed by 5 bases and the J gene end by 1 base; junction bases not matched to a gene: 8. CDR1 and CDR2 from the germline V gene are SEHNR and FQNEAQ (reference sequence). This CDR3 spans 15 amino acids. CDR3 DNA sequence: TGTGCCAGCAGCGGCCAGGACAGGCGTTCCTACGAGCAGTACTTC. It translates to CASSGQDRRSYEQYF.

This clonotype was seen a handful of times. This chain uses TRBV6-5 with TRBJ1-5, with 11 bases that match TRBD1. With V trimmed by 6 bases and J by 5 bases, 9 bases remained unmatched. The CDR3 covers 16 residues. Germline V gene sequence: CDR1 MNHEY, CDR2 SVGAGI. CDR3 sequence (DNA): TGTGCCAGCAGACCCGGGGGGACAGGGGGTTATCAGCCCCAGCATTTT. This codes for CASRPGGTGGYQPQHF.

The chain carries TRBV7-9 and TRBJ1-2; D may be TRBD1 (6 bases). The V gene's germline CDR1 is SEHNR and CDR2 FQNEAQ (reference sequence). V lost 7 bases to trimming and J lost 2 bases, with 14 bases between them. This CDR3 spans 14 amino acids. This CDR3 reads CASTPGHQNYGYTF. CDR3 sequence (DNA): TGTGCCAGCACCCCGGGACATCAAAACTATGGCTACACCTTC.

About this clonotype: The junction does not match germline at one end; this may be a read error. The V call is TRBV3-1, the J call TRBJ1-6; D gene ambiguous. The germline CDR1 and CDR2 sequences are LGHDT and YNNKEL (reference sequence). This CDR3 has 15 amino acids. The DNA of the CDR3 is TGTGCCAGCAGCCAAGATTACACCTATTATTCACCCCTCCACTTT. This gives the protein CASSQDYTYYSPLHF.

This clonotype was detected ten times or more. The V and J genes are TRBV4-2 and TRBJ1-2; D not resolved. CDR3 length: 18 residues. V was clipped by 1 base and J by 4 bases, with 22 bases between them. CDR1 is LGHNA and CDR2 is YNFKEQ in the germline V gene. CDR3 sequence (DNA): TGTGCCAGCAGCCAAGTTATCGAGGCGGAACAGACGGGCTATGGCTACACCTTC. Translating gives CASSQVIEAEQTGYGYTF.

The CDR3 region is CASSLGRQGATRFYNTEAFF. The CDR3 DNA reads TGCGCCAGCAGCTTGGGTCGACAGGGGGCTACGAGATTTTATAACACTGAAGCTTTCTTT. The chain links TRBV5-1 to TRBJ1-1, with 10 bases that match TRBD1. J lost 2 bases, V lost 0 bases, and 16 bases had no gene match. The CDR3 spans 20 residues. CDR1 is SGHRS, CDR2 YFSETQ, per germline.

V usage is TRBV7-9 and J usage is TRBJ2-1; D possibly corresponds to TRBD2 (7 bases). Germline CDR1 SEHNR, CDR2 FQNEAQ (reference sequence). Between the trimmed V and J ends, which lost 1 base and 6 bases, there was a span of 10 bases. The CDR3 runs 14 residues. The CDR3 region is CASSLDGGRNEQFF. CDR3 in DNA: TGTGCCAGCAGCTTAGACGGGGGGCGCAATGAGCAGTTCTTC.

This clonotype came up a few times. The CDR3 spells CASSYSIGQEDPDEQFF. The CDR3 coding sequence is TGTGCCAGCAGTTACTCGATTGGGCAGGAAGACCCCGATGAGCAGTTCTTC. The J gene is TRBJ2-1, the V gene TRBV6-2 or TRBV6-3; D remains ambiguous. This CDR3 contains 17 residues. Germline CDR1 is MNHEY and CDR2 is SVGEGT. V was trimmed by 0 bases and J by 8 bases, leaving 20 bases between them.